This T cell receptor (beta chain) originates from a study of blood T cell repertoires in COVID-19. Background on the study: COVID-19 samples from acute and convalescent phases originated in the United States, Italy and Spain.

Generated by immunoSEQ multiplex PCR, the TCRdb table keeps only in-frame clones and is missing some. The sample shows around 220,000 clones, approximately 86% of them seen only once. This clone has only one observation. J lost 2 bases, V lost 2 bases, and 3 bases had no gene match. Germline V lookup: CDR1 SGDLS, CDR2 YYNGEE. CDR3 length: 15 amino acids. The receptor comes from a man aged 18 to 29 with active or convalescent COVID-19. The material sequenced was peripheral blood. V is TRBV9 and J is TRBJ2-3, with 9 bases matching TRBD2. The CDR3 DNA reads TGTGCCAGCAGCGTGACTAGCGGCTACACAGATACGCAGTATTTT. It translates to CASSVTSGYTDTQYF. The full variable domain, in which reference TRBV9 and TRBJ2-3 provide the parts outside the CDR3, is DSGVTQTPKHLITATGQRVTLRCSPRSGDLSVYWYQQSLDQGLQFLIQYYNGEERAKGNILERFSAQQFPDLHSELNLSSLELGDSALYFCASSVTSGYTDTQYFGPGTRLTVL.